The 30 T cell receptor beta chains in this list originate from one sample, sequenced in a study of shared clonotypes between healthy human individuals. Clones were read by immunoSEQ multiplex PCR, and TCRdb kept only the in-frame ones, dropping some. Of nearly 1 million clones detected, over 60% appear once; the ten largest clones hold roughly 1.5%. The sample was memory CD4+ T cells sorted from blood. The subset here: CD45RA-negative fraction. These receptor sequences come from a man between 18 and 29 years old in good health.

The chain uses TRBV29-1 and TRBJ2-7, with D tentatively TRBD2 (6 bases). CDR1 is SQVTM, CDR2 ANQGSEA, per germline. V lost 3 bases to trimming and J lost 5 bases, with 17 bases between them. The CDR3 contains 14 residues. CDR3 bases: TGCAGCGTTGATTCCCCTAAGGGACTGGACGAGCAGTACTTC. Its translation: CSVDSPKGLDEQYF.

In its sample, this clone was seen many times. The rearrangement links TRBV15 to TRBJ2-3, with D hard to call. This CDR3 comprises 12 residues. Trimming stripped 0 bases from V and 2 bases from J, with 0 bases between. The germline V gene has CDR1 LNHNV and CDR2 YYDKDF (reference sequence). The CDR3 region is CATSRDTDTQYF. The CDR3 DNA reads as TGTGCCACCAGCAGAGACACAGATACGCAGTATTTT.

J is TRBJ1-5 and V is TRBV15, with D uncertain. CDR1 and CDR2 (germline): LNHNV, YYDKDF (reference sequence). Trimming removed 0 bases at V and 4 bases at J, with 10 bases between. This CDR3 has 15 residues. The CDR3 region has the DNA TGTGCCACCAGCAGAGATCGGACCTGGAATCAGCCCCAGCATTTT. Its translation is CATSRDRTWNQPQHF.

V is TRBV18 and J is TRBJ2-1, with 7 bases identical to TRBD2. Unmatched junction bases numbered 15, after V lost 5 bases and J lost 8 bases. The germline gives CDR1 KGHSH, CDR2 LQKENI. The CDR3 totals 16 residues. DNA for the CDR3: TGTGCCAGCTCAAGCGGGGCGAGGCTGGGGGTCGATGAGCAGTTCTTC. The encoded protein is CASSSGARLGVDEQFF.

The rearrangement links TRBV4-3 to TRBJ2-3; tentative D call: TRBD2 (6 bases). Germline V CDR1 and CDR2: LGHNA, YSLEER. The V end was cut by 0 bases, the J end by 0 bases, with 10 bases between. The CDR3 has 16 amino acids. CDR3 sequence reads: CASSQDYGTSTDTQYF. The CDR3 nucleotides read TGCGCCAGCAGCCAAGATTACGGGACTAGCACAGATACGCAGTATTTT.

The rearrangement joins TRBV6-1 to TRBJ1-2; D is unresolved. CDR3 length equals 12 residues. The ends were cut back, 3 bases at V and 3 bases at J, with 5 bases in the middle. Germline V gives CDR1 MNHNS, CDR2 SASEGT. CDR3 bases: TGTGCCAGCAGTGACATTCACTATGGCTACACCTTC. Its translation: CASSDIHYGYTF.

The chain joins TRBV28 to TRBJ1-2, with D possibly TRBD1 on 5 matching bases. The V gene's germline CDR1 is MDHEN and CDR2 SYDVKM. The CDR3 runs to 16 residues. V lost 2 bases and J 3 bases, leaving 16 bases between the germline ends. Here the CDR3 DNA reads TGTGCCAGCAGTTTAAACACCCTGGGACGGTACTATGGCTACACCTTC. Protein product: CASSLNTLGRYYGYTF.

The CDR3 DNA sequence: TGTGCCAGCAGCCCCCGAGCGGGAGAGACCCAGTACTTC. This gives the protein CASSPRAGETQYF. The genes are TRBV7-2 and TRBJ2-5; TRBD2 might be the D (6 bases). Deletions cut 5 bases from V and 4 bases from J, with 11 bases between. The germline CDR1 and CDR2 sequences are SGHTA and FQGNSA. CDR3 length: 13 residues.

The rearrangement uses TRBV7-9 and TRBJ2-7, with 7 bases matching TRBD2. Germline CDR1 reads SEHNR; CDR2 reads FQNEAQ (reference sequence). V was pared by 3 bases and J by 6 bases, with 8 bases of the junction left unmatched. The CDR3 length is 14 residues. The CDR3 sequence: CASSFTAGAGEQYF. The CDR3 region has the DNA TGTGCCAGCAGCTTCACTGCGGGAGCGGGCGAGCAGTACTTC.

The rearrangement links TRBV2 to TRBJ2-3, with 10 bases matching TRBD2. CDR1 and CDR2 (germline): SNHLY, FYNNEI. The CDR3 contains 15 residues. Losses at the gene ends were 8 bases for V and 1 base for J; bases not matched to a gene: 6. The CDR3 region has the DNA TGTGCCAGCTTAATAGCGGGGGGCGGCACAGATACGCAGTATTTT. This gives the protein CASLIAGGGTDTQYF.

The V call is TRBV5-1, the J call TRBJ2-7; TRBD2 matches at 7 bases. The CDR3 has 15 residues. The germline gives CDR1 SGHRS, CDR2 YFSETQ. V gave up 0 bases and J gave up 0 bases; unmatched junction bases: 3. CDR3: CASSLDGTTSYEQYF. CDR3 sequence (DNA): TGCGCCAGCAGCTTGGATGGGACTACCTCCTACGAGCAGTACTTC.

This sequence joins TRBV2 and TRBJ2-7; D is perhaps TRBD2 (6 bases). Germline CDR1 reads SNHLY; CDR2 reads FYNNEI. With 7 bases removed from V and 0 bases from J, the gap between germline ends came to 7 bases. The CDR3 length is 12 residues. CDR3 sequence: CASMRDSYEQYF. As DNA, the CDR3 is TGTGCCAGCATGCGGGACTCCTACGAGCAGTACTTC.

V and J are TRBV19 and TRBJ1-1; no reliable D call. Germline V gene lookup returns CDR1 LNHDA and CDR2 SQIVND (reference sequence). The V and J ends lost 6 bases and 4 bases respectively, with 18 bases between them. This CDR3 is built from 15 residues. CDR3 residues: CASRSHKGITTEAFF. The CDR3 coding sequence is TGTGCCAGTAGATCCCATAAAGGGATAACCACTGAAGCTTTCTTT.

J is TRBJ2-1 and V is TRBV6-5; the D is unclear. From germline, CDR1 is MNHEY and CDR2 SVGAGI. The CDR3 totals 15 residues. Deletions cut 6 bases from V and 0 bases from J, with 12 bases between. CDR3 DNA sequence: TGTGCCAGCAGCCTTAGCTGGAGCTCCTACAATGAGCAGTTCTTC. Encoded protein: CASSLSWSSYNEQFF.

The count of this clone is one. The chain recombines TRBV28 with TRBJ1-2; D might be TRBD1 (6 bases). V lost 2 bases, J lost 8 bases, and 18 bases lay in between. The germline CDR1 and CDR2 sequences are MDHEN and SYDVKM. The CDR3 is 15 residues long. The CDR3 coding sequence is TGTGCCAGCAGTTTAGACAGGACCGACCGAAGGGGCTACACCTTC. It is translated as CASSLDRTDRRGYTF.

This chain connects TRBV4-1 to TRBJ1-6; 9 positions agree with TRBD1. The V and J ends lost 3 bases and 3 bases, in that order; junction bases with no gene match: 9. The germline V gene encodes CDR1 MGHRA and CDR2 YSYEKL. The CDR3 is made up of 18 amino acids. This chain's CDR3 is CASSQAGTGNGYNSPLHF. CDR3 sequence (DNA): TGCGCCAGCAGCCAGGCCGGGACAGGGAACGGCTATAATTCACCCCTCCACTTT.

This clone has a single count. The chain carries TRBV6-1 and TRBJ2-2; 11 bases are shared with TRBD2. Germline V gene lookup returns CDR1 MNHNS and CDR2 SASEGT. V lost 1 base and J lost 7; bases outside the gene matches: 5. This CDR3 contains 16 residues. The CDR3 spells CASSEGNSGRVGELFF. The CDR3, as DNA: TGTGCCAGCAGTGAAGGGAATAGCGGGAGGGTCGGGGAGCTGTTTTTT.

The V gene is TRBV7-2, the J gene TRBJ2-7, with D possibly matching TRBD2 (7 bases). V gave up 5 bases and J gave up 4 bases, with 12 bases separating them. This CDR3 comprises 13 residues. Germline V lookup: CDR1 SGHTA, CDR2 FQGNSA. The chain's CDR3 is CASSPRGAYEQYF. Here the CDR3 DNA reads TGTGCCAGCAGCCCCCGGGGGGCGTACGAGCAGTACTTC.

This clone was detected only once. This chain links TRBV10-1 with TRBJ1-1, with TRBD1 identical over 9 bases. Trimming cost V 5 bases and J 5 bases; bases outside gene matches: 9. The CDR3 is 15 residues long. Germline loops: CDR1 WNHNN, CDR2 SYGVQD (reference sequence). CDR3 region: CASSYSRTGVTEAFF. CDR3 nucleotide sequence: TGCGCCAGCAGTTATTCCCGGACAGGGGTGACTGAAGCTTTCTTT.

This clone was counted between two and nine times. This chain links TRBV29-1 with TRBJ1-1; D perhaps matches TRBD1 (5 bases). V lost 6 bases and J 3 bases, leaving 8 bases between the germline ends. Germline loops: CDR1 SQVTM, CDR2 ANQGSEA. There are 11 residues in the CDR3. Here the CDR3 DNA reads TGCAGCGTACTAGGGGACACTGAAGCTTTCTTT. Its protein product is CSVLGDTEAFF.

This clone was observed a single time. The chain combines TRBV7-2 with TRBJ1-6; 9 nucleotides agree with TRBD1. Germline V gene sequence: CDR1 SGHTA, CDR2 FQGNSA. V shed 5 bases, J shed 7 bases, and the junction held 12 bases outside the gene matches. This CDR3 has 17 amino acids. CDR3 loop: CASSPTRGTGTNSPLHF. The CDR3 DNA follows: TGTGCCAGCAGCCCGACGAGAGGGACAGGGACCAATTCACCCCTCCACTTT.

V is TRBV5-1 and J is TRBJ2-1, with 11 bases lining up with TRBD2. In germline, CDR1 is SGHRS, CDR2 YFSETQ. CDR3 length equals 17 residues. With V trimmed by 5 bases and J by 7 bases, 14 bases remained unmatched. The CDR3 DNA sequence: TGCGCCAGCAGAATTTTAACCGGGACTAGCGGTGGGAATGAGCAGTTCTTC. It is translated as CASRILTGTSGGNEQFF.

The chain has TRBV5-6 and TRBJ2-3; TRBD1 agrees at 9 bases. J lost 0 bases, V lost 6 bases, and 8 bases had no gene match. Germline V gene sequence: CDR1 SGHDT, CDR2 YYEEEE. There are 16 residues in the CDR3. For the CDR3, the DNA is TGTGCCAGCAACTTCGACAGGGGGGCTAGCACAGATACGCAGTATTTT. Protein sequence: CASNFDRGASTDTQYF.

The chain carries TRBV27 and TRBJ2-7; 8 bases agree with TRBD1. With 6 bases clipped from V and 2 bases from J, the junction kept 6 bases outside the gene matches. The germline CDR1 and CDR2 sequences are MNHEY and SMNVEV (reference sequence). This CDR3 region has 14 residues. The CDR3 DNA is TGTGCCAGCAGGCGACAGGGGCACACCTACGAGCAGTACTTC. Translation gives CASRRQGHTYEQYF.

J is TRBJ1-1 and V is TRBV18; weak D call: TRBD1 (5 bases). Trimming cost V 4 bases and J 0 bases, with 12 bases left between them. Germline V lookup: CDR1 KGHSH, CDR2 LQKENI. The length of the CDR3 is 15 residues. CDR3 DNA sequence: TGTGCCAGCTCACGGCAGGCGACAGTGAACACTGAAGCTTTCTTT. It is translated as CASSRQATVNTEAFF. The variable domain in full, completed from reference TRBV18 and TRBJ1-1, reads NAGVMQNPRHLVRRRGQEARLRCSPMKGHSHVYWYRQLPEEGLKFMVYLQKENIIDESGMPKERFSAEFPKEGPSILRIQQVVRGDSAAYFCASSRQATVNTEAFFGQGTRLTVV.

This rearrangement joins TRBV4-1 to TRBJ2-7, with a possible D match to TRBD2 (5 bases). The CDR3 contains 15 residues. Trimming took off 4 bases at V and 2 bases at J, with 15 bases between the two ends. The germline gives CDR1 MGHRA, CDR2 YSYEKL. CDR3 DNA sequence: TGCGCCAGCAGCCCAACTAGTTATGAGGCCTACGAGCAGTACTTC. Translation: CASSPTSYEAYEQYF.

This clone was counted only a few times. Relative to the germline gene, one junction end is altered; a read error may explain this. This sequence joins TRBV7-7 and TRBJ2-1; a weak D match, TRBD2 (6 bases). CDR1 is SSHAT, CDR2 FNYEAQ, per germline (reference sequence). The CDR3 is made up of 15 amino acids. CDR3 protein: CASSLAVGAYNEQFF. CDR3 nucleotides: TGTGCTAGCAGCTTAGCGGTCGGAGCCTACAATGAGCAGTTCTTC.

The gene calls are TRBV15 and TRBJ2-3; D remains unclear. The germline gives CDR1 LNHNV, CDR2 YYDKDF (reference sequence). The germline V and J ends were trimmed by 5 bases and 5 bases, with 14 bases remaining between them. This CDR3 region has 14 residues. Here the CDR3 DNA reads TGTGCCACCAGCGGAAACGTGAGGATAGATACGCAGTATTTT. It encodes CATSGNVRIDTQYF.

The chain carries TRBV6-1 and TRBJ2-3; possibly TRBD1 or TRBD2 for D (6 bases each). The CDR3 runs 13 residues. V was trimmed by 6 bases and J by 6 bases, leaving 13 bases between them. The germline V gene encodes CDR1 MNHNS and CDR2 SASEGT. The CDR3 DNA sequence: TGTGCCAGCAGGAGAAGGGGGAGGGATACGCAGTATTTT. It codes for CASRRRGRDTQYF.

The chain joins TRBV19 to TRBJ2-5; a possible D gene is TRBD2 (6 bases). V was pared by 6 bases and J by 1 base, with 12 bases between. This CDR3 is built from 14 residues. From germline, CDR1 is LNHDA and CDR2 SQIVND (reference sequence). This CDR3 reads CASSLGRTQETQYF. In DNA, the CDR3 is TGTGCCAGTAGCTTGGGGAGGACCCAAGAGACCCAGTACTTC. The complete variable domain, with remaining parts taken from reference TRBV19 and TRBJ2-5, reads DGGITQSPKYLFRKEGQNVTLSCEQNLNHDAMYWYRQDPGQGLRLIYYSQIVNDFQKGDIAEGYSVSREKKESFPLTVTSAQKNPTAFYLCASSLGRTQETQYFGPGTRLLVL.